This TCR beta chain is from a study of cytomegalovirus exposure and HLA in healthy donors. Study summary: Per a later analysis, the approximately 690 first-cohort and over 90 validation repertoires shared one platform.

Findings and limits, study-wide: Cytomegalovirus status was reportedly diagnosed by the classifier with high specificity and sensitivity. The study labeled 150 to 200 TCR beta chains cytomegalovirus-associated.

Profiled with immunoSEQ multiplex PCR; TCRdb holds only in-frame clones, not every one. The table lists more than 80,000 clones, 88% of them singletons. A note on this clone: Its antigen remains unknown.

Germline loops: CDR1 SEHNR, CDR2 FQNEAQ (reference sequence). The V end was cut by 6 bases, the J end by 1 base, with 14 bases between. This CDR3 is built from 15 residues. This clonotype was obtained from a woman younger than 30 in good health and CMV-seropositive. The chain joins TRBV7-9 to TRBJ2-3; no reliable D call. The sequenced sample consisted of PBMCs. The CDR3 DNA reads TGTGCCAGCAGACCGACCCGCGGCCGCACAGATACGCAGTATTTT. This gives the protein CASRPTRGRTDTQYF.